One sample yielded the 30 T cell receptor beta chains listed below, sequenced in a study of T-cell memory formation after mild COVID-19. TCRdb fed the 5' RACE reads into MiXCR, producing one record per CDR3 protein. This table holds roughly 100,000 distinct CDR3 sequences, approximately 15% found once. Sequenced material: PBMCs or a T cell subset sorted from them (not recorded which). These receptors came from an adult woman who had mild COVID-19 (a few samples of this study predate the infection). Cell type and time point are not known.

This CDR3 is CSASDGDTEAFF. DNA of the CDR3: TGCAGTGCTTCGGACGGAGACACTGAAGCTTTCTTT. V is TRBV20-1 and J is TRBJ1-1; the D is unclear. With 5 bases removed from V and 3 bases from J, the gap between germline ends came to 10 bases. Germline loops: CDR1 DFQATT, CDR2 SNEGSKA (reference sequence). The CDR3 has 12 amino acids.

The J gene is TRBJ2-1, the V gene TRBV7-8, with 12 bases identical to TRBD1. V lost 5 bases and J lost 6; bases outside the gene matches: 5. The length of the CDR3 is 15 residues. Germline CDR1 reads SGHVS; CDR2 reads FQNEAQ. CDR3 bases: TGTGCCAGCAGCCAGGGGGACAGGGGGCGCAATGAGCAGTTCTTC. Translating it yields CASSQGDRGRNEQFF.

In this sample, this clonotype turned up a few times. The genes are TRBV19 and TRBJ2-5; D is possibly TRBD1 (6 bases). This CDR3 is built from 15 residues. Trimming cost V 4 bases and J 1 base, with 13 bases left between them. Germline V gene data show CDR1 as LNHDA and CDR2 as SQIVND (reference sequence). The CDR3 DNA reads TGTGCCAGTAGTACAACAGACAGGCCCCAAGAGACCCAGTACTTC. This translates into CASSTTDRPQETQYF.

This clonotype came up a few times. The CDR3 DNA reads as TGTGCCAGCAGTTATAGCGGGAAGGCGGAGAATGAGCAGTTCTTC. This encodes CASSYSGKAENEQFF. The chain has TRBV25-1 and TRBJ2-1, with 8 positions matching TRBD2. The CDR3 has 15 residues. The V gene's germline CDR1 is MGHDK and CDR2 SYGVNS. V trimming: 5 bases; J trimming: 7 bases; junction bases outside the gene matches: 10.

The chain recombines TRBV6-1 with TRBJ2-7, with 9 bases fitting TRBD2. V shed 8 bases and J 9 bases; nucleotides not matched to a gene: 17. The length of the CDR3 is 15 residues. Germline values: CDR1 MNHNS, CDR2 SASEGT. CDR3 nucleotide sequence: TGTGCCAGCGGACCGAGACTAGCGGCGGTTGGGGCGCAGTACTTC. It specifies CASGPRLAAVGAQYF.

In this sample, this clonotype turned up a few times. The rearrangement joins TRBV6-5 to TRBJ1-4; 9 nucleotides align to TRBD1. Germline lookup yields CDR1 MNHEY and CDR2 SVGAGI. V was pared by 5 bases and J by 7 bases, with 14 bases of the junction left unmatched. The CDR3 has 17 residues. In nucleotides, the CDR3 is TGTGCCAGCAGTCGCACAGGGGGCTGGGGCGGGAGTGAAAAACTGTTTTTT. This encodes CASSRTGGWGGSEKLFF.

This clonotype was seen once. This chain uses TRBV6-5 with TRBJ1-1, with no clear D. This CDR3 contains 12 residues. V was cut by 8 bases and J by 8 bases, with 15 bases left in between. The V gene's germline CDR1 is MNHEY and CDR2 SVGAGI. The CDR3 loop is CASGPEAAEAFF. CDR3 sequence (DNA): TGTGCCAGCGGACCCGAGGCAGCCGAAGCTTTCTTT.

Ten or more counts support this clonotype. The chain combines TRBV6-6 with TRBJ1-1; D unresolved. V dropped 6 bases and J dropped 1 base, with 9 bases sitting between them. Germline CDR1 MNHNY, CDR2 SVGAGI (reference sequence). This CDR3 is built from 13 residues. The DNA of the CDR3 is TGTGCCAGCAGCCCCTCGACGAACACTGAAGCTTTCTTT. This codes for CASSPSTNTEAFF.

This clonotype showed up just a few times. This sequence joins TRBV7-8 and TRBJ2-1, with 13 bases lining up with TRBD2. Trimming at V came to 0 bases and at J to 8 bases, leaving 10 bases not matched to a gene. The germline CDR1 and CDR2 sequences are SGHVS and FQNEAQ. This CDR3 has 18 residues. CDR3: CASSLAKIGLAGAHEQFF. In DNA, the CDR3 is TGTGCCAGCAGCTTAGCAAAAATAGGACTAGCGGGAGCCCATGAGCAGTTCTTC.

The chain joins TRBV7-8 to TRBJ1-1, with 7 bases fitting TRBD1. This CDR3 comprises 13 residues. Germline values: CDR1 SGHVS, CDR2 FQNEAQ. V was pared by 8 bases and J by 1 base, with 4 bases of the junction left unmatched. CDR3 in amino acids: CASQGGWNTEAFF. The DNA of the CDR3 is TGTGCCAGCCAGGGGGGCTGGAACACTGAAGCTTTCTTT.

In this sample, this clonotype turned up a few times. The chain links TRBV6-6 to TRBJ2-7; D might be TRBD1 (6 bases). Trimming left V 4 bases short and J 3 bases short, with 19 bases between. The CDR3 has 16 residues. Germline loops: CDR1 MNHNY, CDR2 SVGAGI (reference sequence). CDR3 coding DNA: TGTGCCAGCAGTTTCAGTGACGGGACACCAAACTACGAGCAGTACTTC. Its translation is CASSFSDGTPNYEQYF.

V is TRBV3-1 and J is TRBJ2-5; D is ambiguous. This CDR3 is built from 12 residues. The V end lost 3 bases, the J end lost 7 bases, and 9 bases lay between the germline ends. The germline gives CDR1 LGHDT, CDR2 YNNKEL (reference sequence). In DNA, the CDR3 is TGTGCCAGCAGCCAGGGGTTGGGGACCCAGTACTTC. Residues: CASSQGLGTQYF.

A few counts support this clonotype. The chain couples TRBV15 to TRBJ2-2, with a tentative D call TRBD2 (6 bases). Germline loops: CDR1 LNHNV, CDR2 YYDKDF (reference sequence). The CDR3 length is 16 residues. The V gene lost 2 bases and the J gene lost 3 bases, with 13 bases spanning the gap. The CDR3 region is CATSRPTGTDTGELFF. In nucleotides, the CDR3 is TGTGCCACCAGCAGACCTACCGGGACTGACACCGGGGAGCTGTTTTTT.

As concerns this clonotype: One end of the junction is discordant with germline, which a read error may explain. CDR3 DNA sequence: TGTGCCAGCAGCACGGGACTAGCGGTGATGGGTTTT. Its protein product is CASSTGLAVMGF. The chain recombines TRBV2 with TRBJ2-3; TRBD2 agrees at 11 bases. The CDR3 totals 12 residues. Germline V gene sequence: CDR1 SNHLY, CDR2 FYNNEI.

There are a few counts of this clonotype. J is TRBJ2-7 and V is TRBV25-1; no clear D gene. V was shortened by 1 base and J by 5 bases, with 15 bases between the two germline ends. In germline, CDR1 is MGHDK, CDR2 SYGVNS. The CDR3 has 15 residues. The CDR3 DNA sequence: TGTGCCAGCAGTGAATTTAGACTTCGATGCAACGAGCAGTACTTC. Translation gives CASSEFRLRCNEQYF.

This clonotype was counted at least ten times. The chain joins TRBV12-3 or TRBV12-4 to TRBJ1-1; tentatively, D is TRBD1 (5 bases). V gave up 4 bases and J gave up 4 bases, with 13 bases separating them. This CDR3 is built from 14 residues. The CDR3 here is CASSSTAWGTEAFF. The CDR3 DNA reads as TGTGCCAGCAGTTCGACAGCGTGGGGCACTGAAGCTTTCTTT.

This chain connects TRBV25-1 to TRBJ2-1, with 7 bases aligning to TRBD2. CDR3 length: 15 residues. Germline V gene sequence: CDR1 MGHDK, CDR2 SYGVNS. J gave up 4 bases and V 3 bases, and 6 bases lay outside the gene matches. This chain's CDR3 is CASSEFLAEYNEQFF. As DNA, the CDR3 is TGTGCCAGCAGTGAGTTTCTAGCGGAGTACAATGAGCAGTTCTTC.

This clonotype showed up just a few times. The chain uses TRBV27 and TRBJ2-7; no clear D gene. CDR1 is MNHEY, CDR2 SMNVEV, per germline (reference sequence). The V gene lost 0 bases and the J gene lost 1 base, with 4 bases spanning the gap. The CDR3 contains 13 residues. DNA for the CDR3: TGTGCCAGCAGTTTATCACTATCCTACGAGCAGTACTTC. This encodes CASSLSLSYEQYF.

This chain joins TRBV15 and TRBJ2-1, with 10 nucleotides matching TRBD2. This CDR3 spans 15 amino acids. Germline CDR1 and CDR2: LNHNV and YYDKDF (reference sequence). Trimming took 7 bases from V and 6 from J; bases not matched to a gene: 9. CDR3 nucleotides: TGTGCCACCAATACCGGGACTAGCGAATCCAATGAGCAGTTCTTC. This codes for CATNTGTSESNEQFF.

Regarding this clonotype: Mismatch with germline at one junction end may stem from a read error. This chain joins TRBV5-4 and TRBJ2-3; tentatively, D is TRBD2 (6 bases). Germline V CDR1 and CDR2: SGHNT, YYREEE (reference sequence). CDR3 size: 16 residues. CDR3 DNA: TGTGCCAGCAGCTTTGGCGGGACTGCTAGCACAGATACGCTGTATTTT. As protein: CASSFGGTASTDTLYF.

This chain links TRBV11-2 with TRBJ2-5; D not certain. V lost 7 bases to trimming and J lost 5 bases, with 11 bases between them. Germline lookup yields CDR1 SGHAT and CDR2 FQNNGV. This CDR3 has 12 amino acids. For the CDR3, the DNA is TGTGCCAGCACCCTGTCTGGGGAGACCCAGTACTTC. This codes for CASTLSGETQYF. The full variable domain, its missing parts supplied by reference TRBV11-2 and TRBJ2-5, is EAGVAQSPRYKIIEKRQSVAFWCNPISGHATLYWYQQILGQGPKLLIQFQNNGVVDDSQLPKDRFSAERLKGVDSTLKIQPAKLEDSAVYLCASTLSGETQYFGPGTRLLVL.

This clonotype was seen repeatedly, ten times or more. The rearrangement uses TRBV20-1 and TRBJ2-5; D tentatively fits TRBD1 or TRBD2 (6 bases each). This CDR3 is built from 16 residues. Trimming left V 2 bases short and J 3 bases short, with 19 bases between. The V gene's germline CDR1 is DFQATT and CDR2 SNEGSKA (reference sequence). DNA of the CDR3: TGCAGTGCTAGATCCAGGGGACTCGGATCGAAAGAGACCCAGTACTTC. Translation gives CSARSRGLGSKETQYF.

The rearrangement uses TRBV4-2 and TRBJ1-4; 8 nucleotides line up with TRBD1. Germline V gene lookup returns CDR1 LGHNA and CDR2 YNFKEQ. The CDR3 has 17 amino acids. V was clipped by 6 bases and J by 0 bases; unmatched bases: 9. The CDR3, as DNA: TGTGCCAGCAGACCCAGCCCGACAGGGGCAACTAATGAAAAACTGTTTTTT. Amino acid sequence: CASRPSPTGATNEKLFF.

The CDR3 spells CASSSLGTAKYNEQFF. Written as DNA, the CDR3 is TGTGCCAGCAGCTCTTTAGGGACAGCCAAATACAATGAGCAGTTCTTC. J is TRBJ2-1 and V is TRBV7-9, with 7 bases fitting TRBD1. Germline V lookup: CDR1 SEHNR, CDR2 FQNEAQ (reference sequence). The CDR3 contains 16 residues. Losses at the gene ends were 4 bases for V and 4 bases for J; bases not matched to a gene: 10.

Only a few counts were recorded for this clonotype. The CDR3 DNA reads TGTGCCAGCAGTTTACTTTACGTGGATGAGCAGTTCTTC. Its protein is CASSLLYVDEQFF. The chain links TRBV7-9 to TRBJ2-1; D remains unclear. The V and J ends lost 6 bases and 8 bases respectively, with 14 bases between them. The CDR3 is 13 amino acids. Per germline, CDR1 SEHNR and CDR2 FQNEAQ (reference sequence).

This clonotype was recorded a few times. The gene calls are TRBV27 and TRBJ2-2, with 9 bases lining up with TRBD1. Unmatched junction bases numbered 3, after V lost 5 bases and J lost 5 bases. CDR1 is MNHEY, CDR2 SMNVEV, per germline (reference sequence). The CDR3 runs to 14 residues. The DNA of the CDR3 is TGTGCCAGCAGTAGGACAGGGGCTACCGGGGAGCTGTTTTTT. This sequence encodes CASSRTGATGELFF.

This clonotype was detected a few times. At one of its ends the junction is not consistent with the germline gene, which may arise from a read error. This chain uses TRBV5-1 with TRBJ2-2; D call uncertain. CDR1 is SGHRS, CDR2 YFSETQ, per germline. This CDR3 contains 13 residues. CDR3 sequence: CAISSTWSAELFF. CDR3 sequence (DNA): TGCGCCATCAGCTCAACATGGAGCGCGGAGCTGTTTTTT.

The gene calls are TRBV18 and TRBJ2-2; 7 nucleotides agree with TRBD1. There are 21 residues in the CDR3. Trimming at V came to 0 bases and at J to 1 base, leaving 17 bases not matched to a gene. The germline V gene encodes CDR1 KGHSH and CDR2 LQKENI. CDR3 residues: CASSPPLALSPGTENTGELFF. The CDR3 DNA is TGTGCCAGCTCACCACCGTTAGCGCTCTCCCCCGGGACAGAGAACACCGGGGAGCTGTTTTTT.

This rearrangement joins TRBV11-2 to TRBJ2-1; 15 positions match TRBD2. V lost 4 bases, J lost 0 bases, and 7 bases stayed unmatched. Germline CDR1 and CDR2: SGHAT and FQNNGV. CDR3 length equals 19 residues. The CDR3: CASSYGLAGGLRSYNEQFF. As DNA, the CDR3 is TGTGCCAGCAGCTATGGACTAGCGGGAGGGCTCCGCTCCTACAATGAGCAGTTCTTC.

This chain connects TRBV7-8 to TRBJ2-7; weak D call: TRBD2 (6 bases). The germline gives CDR1 SGHVS, CDR2 FQNEAQ. This CDR3 has 15 amino acids. Trimming removed 0 bases from V and 4 bases from J, with 13 bases in between. The CDR3 reads CASSLAALGGYEQYF. The CDR3 region has the DNA TGTGCCAGCAGCTTAGCGGCCTTGGGGGGATACGAGCAGTACTTC.